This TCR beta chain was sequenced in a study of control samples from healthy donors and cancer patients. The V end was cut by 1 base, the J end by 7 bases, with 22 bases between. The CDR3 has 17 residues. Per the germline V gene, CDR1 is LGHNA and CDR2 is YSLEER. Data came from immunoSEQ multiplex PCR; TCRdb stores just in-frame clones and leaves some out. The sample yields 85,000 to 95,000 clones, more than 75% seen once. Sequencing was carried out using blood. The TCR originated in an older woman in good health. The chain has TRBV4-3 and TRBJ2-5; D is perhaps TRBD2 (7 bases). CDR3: CASSQVGGGRTAGTQYF. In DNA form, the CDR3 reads TGCGCCAGCAGCCAAGTAGGCGGGGGCCGGACAGCTGGGACCCAGTACTTC.